This TCR beta chain was observed in a study of identical twins. CDR3 length: 16 residues. The germline V gene encodes CDR1 MDHEN and CDR2 SYDVKM. Trimming stripped 10 bases from V and 0 bases from J, with 22 bases between. TCRdb used MiXCR to reprocess the 5' RACE reads, holding one entry per CDR3 protein. The data hold 1.5 million to 2 million distinct CDR3 sequences, with 25% to 35% observed a single time. The receptor's source is a newborn girl in good health. Source material: cord blood. J is TRBJ2-7 and V is TRBV28; D possibly uses TRBD1 or TRBD2 (7 bases each). The CDR3 nucleotides read TGTGCCAAACAGGGGTTAAGGGGGACTAACTCCTACGAGCAGTACTTC. This translates into CAKQGLRGTNSYEQYF.